This T cell receptor (beta chain) was observed in a study of human T cells and chemical hapten exposure. Study summary: Sensitizing treatment utilized 2% DPC over an approximately 2 cm by approximately 2 cm portion of upper inner arm skin.

Germline V lookup: CDR1 SGHRS, CDR2 YFSETQ. Trimming stripped 1 base from V and 0 bases from J, with 4 bases between. This CDR3 has 13 amino acids. Individual cDNA molecules each carried unique molecular identifiers attached by the library. MiXCR, run by TCRdb on the RACE reads, gives a single entry per CDR3 protein. The sample shows fewer than 100,000 distinct CDR3 sequences, approximately 10% of them seen only once. Study findings and constraints: Counts of expanded TCRs at PT1 were positively correlated with patch test score. Versus controls, significantly more large CDR3 similarity clusters arose from expanded TCRs.

Ten or more counts support this clonotype. Its antigen is not known. The time point is: patch test 3, about 24 weeks after DPC sensitization. Specified treatment: therapeutic diphenylcyclopropenone sensitization with weekly scalp DPC. Sample: whole blood, taken in connection with sensitization to the hapten diphenylcyclopropenone (DPC). The chain carries TRBV5-1 and TRBJ1-1; D gene ambiguous. The sequence derives from a young woman with alopecia areata. Some clones in this sample may be carry-over from other donors' samples. The CDR3 sequence is CASSLFMNTEAFF. DNA for the CDR3: TGCGCCAGCAGCTTGTTCATGAACACTGAAGCTTTCTTT. Supplemented by reference TRBV5-1 and TRBJ1-1, the full variable domain reads KAGVTQTPRYLIKTRGQQVTLSCSPISGHRSVSWYQQTPGQGLQFLFEYFSETQRNKGNFPGRFSGRQFSNSRSEMNVSTLELGDSALYLCASSLFMNTEAFFGQGTRLTVV.